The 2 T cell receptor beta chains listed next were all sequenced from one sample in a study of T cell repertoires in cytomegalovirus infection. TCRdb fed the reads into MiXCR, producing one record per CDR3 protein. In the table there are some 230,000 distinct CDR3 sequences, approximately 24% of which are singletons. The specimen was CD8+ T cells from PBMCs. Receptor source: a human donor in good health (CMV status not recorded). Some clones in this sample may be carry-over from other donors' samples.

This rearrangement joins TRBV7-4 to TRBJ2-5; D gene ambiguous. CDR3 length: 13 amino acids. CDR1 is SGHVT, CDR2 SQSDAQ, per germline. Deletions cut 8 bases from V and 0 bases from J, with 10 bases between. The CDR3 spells CASGQANQETQYF. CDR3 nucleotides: TGTGCCAGCGGGCAGGCCAACCAAGAGACCCAGTACTTC.

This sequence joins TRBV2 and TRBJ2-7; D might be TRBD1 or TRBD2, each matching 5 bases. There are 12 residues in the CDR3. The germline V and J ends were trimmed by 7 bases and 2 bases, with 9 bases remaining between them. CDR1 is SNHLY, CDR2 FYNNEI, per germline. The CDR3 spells CASKGTAYEQYF. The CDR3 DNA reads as TGTGCCAGCAAGGGGACGGCCTACGAGCAGTACTTC.